This T cell receptor beta chain was documented in a study of OX40 agonist ivuxolimab in advanced cancers. The overall study: Each patient was given ivuxolimab into a vein every 2 weeks, at 0.01 to 10 mg/kg. Anti-PD-1, anti-PD-L1 or anti-CTLA-4 therapy given earlier was allowed, and around 40% had some. The study, taken as a whole, reports: Clonal expansion was seen in CD4+ and CD8+ blood T cells by week 6 at 0.1 to 3.0 mg/kg.

The germline V gene has CDR1 SGDLS and CDR2 YYNGEE. The CDR3 has 16 residues. Trimming took 0 bases from V and 7 from J; bases not matched to a gene: 9. About this clone: Antigen unknown.

Sequencing used immunoSEQ multiplex PCR; TCRdb keeps in-frame clones, though not all of them. The sample shows under 25,000 clones, roughly 85% of them seen only once. The rearrangement links TRBV9 to TRBJ1-5, with TRBD1 identical over 8 bases. The source of this sequence is an adult with an advanced solid tumor such as melanoma, head and neck, liver or kidney cancer. The specimen was CD4+ or CD8+ T cells sorted from blood, collected in a trial of the OX40 agonist ivuxolimab. The CDR3 DNA reads TGTGCCAGCAGCGTAGCTACCAAGACAGGGGAACAGCCCCAGCATTTT. Protein sequence: CASSVATKTGEQPQHF.